A selection of T cell receptor beta chains follows, all from one sample in a study of vaccination effects on CD4 cells after COVID-19. Measured with immunoSEQ multiplex PCR; TCRdb has only the in-frame clones, and not every one. The sample holds some 30,000 clones, about 70% seen once. No antigen has been assigned to these receptors. The starting material was CD4+ T cells from PBMCs cultured without peptide, obtained before COVID-19 vaccination. The receptors shown here come from a human donor who received a COVID-19 vaccine. Both conserved end residues are part of each CDR3. Each record gives: V gene, CDR3 length, J gene, CDR3 protein.

TRBV27	16	TRBJ2-7	CASSLRGGYGSYEQYF
TRBV6-1	13	TRBJ1-1	CASSDNLNTEAFF
TRBV4-1	11	TRBJ2-7	CASSQERKQYF
TRBV3-1/TRBV3-2	13	TRBJ2-1	CASSGTILDEQFF
TRBV5-4	15	TRBJ2-7	CASSRSDRVGYEQYF
TRBV9	16	TRBJ2-5	CASSVGPSGGQETQYF
TRBV27	13	TRBJ1-6	CASVRSYNSPLHF
TRBV10-2	13	TRBJ1-2	CASSDSPIYGYTF
TRBV27	17	TRBJ2-5	CASSLGITPASRETQYF
TRBV14	16	TRBJ1-6	CASSQPTGQYNSPLHF
TRBV9	14	TRBJ2-7	CASSPRDREYEQYF
TRBV7-2	17	TRBJ2-5	CASSLVLSGGDQETQYF
TRBV27	19	TRBJ2-3	CASSSRGFGTSGGGDTQYF
TRBV30	15	TRBJ1-3	CAWSVWEDARNTIYF